This T cell receptor (beta chain) is from a study of blood T cell repertoires in COVID-19. About the study: The origin of the acute and convalescent COVID-19 samples was the United States, Italy and Spain.

Method: immunoSEQ multiplex PCR; TCRdb's copy keeps in-frame clones and lacks some. The repertoire holds about 76,000 clones, with around 80% as singletons. The origin of this receptor is a woman aged 60 to 75 with acute or convalescent COVID-19. The sample was peripheral blood.

The CDR3 coding sequence is TGCGCCAGCAGCCAAGTAGGGGGCTCTGGGGCCAACGTCCTGACTTTC. Its translation: CASSQVGGSGANVLTF. The V and J genes are TRBV4-1 and TRBJ2-6; TRBD1 is a possible D gene (6 bases). V lost 1 base and J 0 bases, leaving 7 bases between the germline ends. Germline loops: CDR1 MGHRA, CDR2 YSYEKL. This CDR3 has 16 residues.